The 6 T cell receptor beta chains below all came from one sample that was sequenced in a study of CD8 T cells in ankylosing spondylitis. In TCRdb, the 5' RACE reads were re-called with MiXCR into one record per CDR3 protein. The sample records 200,000 to 300,000 distinct CDR3 sequences, over 9.5% being singletons. Sequencing used blood, either unsorted or a sorted T cell fraction (not recorded which). These receptors came from a male donor with ankylosing spondylitis or in good health (not recorded which).

This clonotype was observed at least ten times. The chain carries TRBV3-1 and TRBJ2-7, with D perhaps matching TRBD1 or TRBD2 (5 bases each). The V gene lost 1 base and the J gene lost 5 bases, with 9 bases spanning the gap. CDR1 is LGHDT and CDR2 is YNNKEL in the germline V gene (reference sequence). CDR3 size: 13 residues. CDR3 bases: TGTGCCAGCAGCCAAGGGGGGTTCGACGAGCAGTACTTC. Translation: CASSQGGFDEQYF.

This clonotype came up many times. The chain employs TRBV7-6 and TRBJ1-3; TRBD1 matches 9 bases. The germline V gene has CDR1 SGHVS and CDR2 FNYEAQ. J was trimmed by 1 base and V by 7 bases; bases with no gene match: 5. This CDR3 has 15 amino acids. CDR3 loop: CASTAGTGSGNTIYF. CDR3 DNA sequence: TGTGCCAGCACCGCCGGGACAGGGTCTGGAAACACCATATATTTT.

This chain joins TRBV10-1 and TRBJ2-3; tentatively, D is TRBD2 (6 bases). Germline loops: CDR1 WNHNN, CDR2 SYGVQD (reference sequence). V was trimmed by 0 bases and J by 2 bases, leaving 12 bases between them. This CDR3 has 16 residues. CDR3 in amino acids: CASSESARGYTDTQYF. DNA of the CDR3: TGCGCCAGCAGTGAGTCGGCCCGGGGGTACACAGATACGCAGTATTTT.

This clonotype was seen many times. This chain uses TRBV6-6 with TRBJ2-7; 8 bases agree with TRBD1. This CDR3 is 13 amino acids long. The V segment lost 8 bases and the J segment 7 bases; nucleotides outside the gene matches: 10. Germline values: CDR1 MNHNY, CDR2 SVGAGI (reference sequence). CDR3: CASRQGLGGEQYF. The CDR3 nucleotides are TGTGCCAGCCGACAGGGGCTTGGGGGGGAGCAGTACTTC.

This clonotype was detected ten times or more. The gene calls are TRBV27 and TRBJ2-3; TRBD1 matches at 10 bases. The germline gives CDR1 MNHEY, CDR2 SMNVEV (reference sequence). Unmatched junction bases numbered 11, after V lost 5 bases and J lost 0 bases. The CDR3 has 18 amino acids. This CDR3 reads CASSPGQGVRSSTDTQYF. The DNA for the CDR3 is TGTGCCAGCAGTCCAGGACAGGGGGTTCGTTCTAGCACAGATACGCAGTATTTT.

This clonotype showed up many times. J is TRBJ2-1 and V is TRBV5-1; the D gene could be TRBD1 or TRBD2 (5 bases each). The CDR3 spans 13 residues. The V gene lost 0 bases and the J gene lost 10 bases, with 11 bases spanning the gap. Germline loops: CDR1 SGHRS, CDR2 YFSETQ. The CDR3 protein is CASSLGTGPEQFF. As DNA, the CDR3 is TGCGCCAGCAGCTTGGGGACGGGACCCGAGCAGTTCTTC.